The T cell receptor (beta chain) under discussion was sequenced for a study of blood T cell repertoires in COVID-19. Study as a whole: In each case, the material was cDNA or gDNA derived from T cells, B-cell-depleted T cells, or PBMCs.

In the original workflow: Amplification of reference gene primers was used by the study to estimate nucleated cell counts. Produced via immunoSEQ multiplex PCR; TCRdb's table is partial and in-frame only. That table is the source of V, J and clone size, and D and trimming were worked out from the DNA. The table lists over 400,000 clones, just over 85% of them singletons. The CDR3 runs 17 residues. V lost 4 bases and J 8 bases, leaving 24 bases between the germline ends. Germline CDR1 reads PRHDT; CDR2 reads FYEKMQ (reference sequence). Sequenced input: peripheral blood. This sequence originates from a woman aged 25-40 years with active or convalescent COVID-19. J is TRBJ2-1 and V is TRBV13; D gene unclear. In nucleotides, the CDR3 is TGTGCCAGCAGCTCCCCCTCTGGGCCAGAAACCCAAGATGAGCAGTTCTTC. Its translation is CASSSPSGPETQDEQFF.